This T cell receptor (beta chain) appears in the sequencing data of a study of Ad26.COV2.S vaccination and SARS-CoV-2 variants. Study as a whole: Ad26.COV2.S, an intramuscular injection, was given once or twice 56 days apart.

The CDR3 runs 16 residues. The V end lost 3 bases, the J end lost 3 bases, and 15 bases lay between the germline ends. CDR1 is MDHEN, CDR2 SYDVKM, per germline. The protocol was immunoSEQ multiplex PCR, while the TCRdb copy is restricted to in-frame clones and leaves out a portion. The data hold some 250,000 clones, with roughly 90% observed a single time. Treatment of the sample: around 19 received Ad26.COV2.S at low or high dose, single or two shots; about 5 received placebo; per-sample allocation not given. Sampling happened 63 days after the first vaccine or placebo injection. Expression of Wuhan-strain SARS-CoV-2 spike came from the Ad26 vector that formed the vaccine. In the case of this clone: Its antigen is undetermined.

Study results and caveats: Spike-specific CD8+ and CD4+ T cell responses reportedly showed substantial breadth after vaccination.

The sequence was obtained from a person aged 18-60 years who received the Ad26.COV2.S COVID-19 vaccine or a placebo. The sequencing here drew on peripheral blood, taken in a trial of Ad26.COV2.S vaccine versus placebo. The chain has TRBV28 and TRBJ1-5; D is possibly TRBD1 (5 bases). The CDR3: CASSFTGGGNNQPQHF. The CDR3 nucleotides are TGTGCCAGCAGTTTTACGGGGGGTGGTAACAATCAGCCCCAGCATTTT.